This T cell receptor beta chain was sequenced in a study of cytomegalovirus exposure and HLA in healthy donors. As to this clone: Its target is unknown.

General study points: Overall, around 160 TCR beta chains were annotated as cytomegalovirus-associated. Sequence variants that were highly shared formed a cluster that was likely a sequencing artifact. In an earlier analysis, in about 530 donors, most V segments appeared productive either ~87% or ~30% of the time. In a later analysis, productive TCRs from donors in an Asian-associated ancestry cluster reportedly carried fewer N-insertions than the cohort mean.

The PCR made use of 60 Vbeta and 13 Jbeta primers. Repertoires were generated with immunoSEQ multiplex PCR, while TCRdb's copy carries only in-frame clones and drops some. The sample holds 150,000 to 170,000 clones, around 79% seen once. This CDR3 has 14 residues. From germline, CDR1 is SGHTA and CDR2 FQGNSA. Between the trimmed V and J ends, which lost 5 bases and 3 bases, there was a span of 13 bases. The gene calls are TRBV7-2 and TRBJ1-2, with D tentatively TRBD1 (5 bases). The sequence came from a man younger than 45 in good health and CMV-seropositive. The material sequenced was PBMCs. The CDR3 spells CASSPPGTYYGYTF. CDR3 sequence (DNA): TGTGCCAGCAGCCCCCCCGGGACTTACTATGGCTACACCTTC.